A single sample gave rise to the 8 T cell receptor beta chains below, sequenced in a study of shared clonotypes between healthy human individuals. Method: immunoSEQ multiplex PCR; TCRdb's copy keeps in-frame clones and lacks some. The table has about a million clones, approximately 76% seen once. The source material was memory CD4+ T cells sorted from blood. Subset reported: CD45RA-negative fraction. These receptors were obtained from a young man in good health.

This chain uses TRBV6-1 with TRBJ1-5, with D possibly being TRBD1 (6 bases). V was cut by 1 base and J by 6 bases, with 13 bases left in between. Germline V gene lookup returns CDR1 MNHNS and CDR2 SASEGT. The CDR3 spans 15 residues. Written as DNA, the CDR3 is TGTGCCAGCAGTGAAGGGTTTGGGGGCAGTCAGCCCCAGCATTTT. This encodes CASSEGFGGSQPQHF.

This clone has just a few counts. The V gene is TRBV7-9, the J gene TRBJ2-7; possibly TRBD1 for D (6 bases). Germline CDR1 SEHNR, CDR2 FQNEAQ (reference sequence). The CDR3 length is 13 residues. Deletions cut 5 bases from V and 4 bases from J, with 12 bases between. The CDR3 bases are TGTGCCAGCAGCCGACAGGAGAAATACGAGCAGTACTTC. Its translation is CASSRQEKYEQYF.

This clone was seen only a few times. The chain joins TRBV25-1 to TRBJ1-4, with 8 bases that match TRBD1. CDR3 length: 15 amino acids. The germline V gene has CDR1 MGHDK and CDR2 SYGVNS. The trim removed 1 base at V and 8 bases at J, leaving 6 bases unmatched. The CDR3 here is CASSEWGQAGEKLFF. CDR3 DNA: TGTGCCAGCAGTGAATGGGGACAGGCGGGGGAAAAACTGTTTTTT. The full variable domain, its missing parts supplied by reference TRBV25-1 and TRBJ1-4, is EADIYQTPRYLVIGTGKKITLECSQTMGHDKMYWYQQDPGMELHLIHYSYGVNSTEKGDLSSESTVSRIRTEHFPLTLESARPSHTSQYLCASSEWGQAGEKLFFGSGTQLSVL.

CDR3 DNA: TGTGCCAGCAGTCCCCTGGTGTATGGCTACACCTTC. Its protein is CASSPLVYGYTF. The V and J genes are TRBV28 and TRBJ1-2, with no clear D. Germline assignment: CDR1 MDHEN and CDR2 SYDVKM. This CDR3 has 12 residues. V lost 5 bases to trimming and J lost 5 bases, with 9 bases between them.

The V gene is TRBV19, the J gene TRBJ2-5; D uncertain. Per germline, CDR1 LNHDA and CDR2 SQIVND (reference sequence). Trimming took off 3 bases at V and 2 bases at J, with 7 bases between the two ends. The CDR3 runs 13 residues. CDR3 nucleotide sequence: TGTGCCAGTAGTATCAGCGAACAAGAGACCCAGTACTTC. Amino acid sequence: CASSISEQETQYF.

The chain recombines TRBV13 with TRBJ2-3; 8 bases match TRBD1. Germline V gives CDR1 PRHDT, CDR2 FYEKMQ (reference sequence). V lost 5 bases and J lost 9; bases outside the gene matches: 10. The CDR3 spans 14 residues. In nucleotides, the CDR3 is TGTGCCAGCAGCCCCCCGGAACAGGGGGACACGCAGTATTTT. Its translation is CASSPPEQGDTQYF.

This clone occurred once. The chain joins TRBV28 to TRBJ2-5; TRBD2 matches at 8 bases. The trim removed 6 bases at V and 6 bases at J, leaving 9 bases unmatched. Germline values: CDR1 MDHEN, CDR2 SYDVKM. The CDR3 contains 14 residues. CDR3 amino acids: CASRPSGGRKTQYF. As DNA, the CDR3 is TGTGCCAGCAGACCATCGGGGGGGCGGAAGACCCAGTACTTC. Based on the CDR3 plus reference TRBV28 and TRBJ2-5, the full variable domain is DVKVTQSSRYLVKRTGEKVFLECVQDMDHENMFWYRQDPGLGLRLIYFSYDVKMKEKGDIPEGYSVSREKKERFSLILESASTNQTSMYLCASRPSGGRKTQYFGPGTRLLVL.

The CDR3, as DNA: TGTGCCAGCCGCTCAAATGAGCAGTTCTTC. It translates to CASRSNEQFF. V is TRBV7-6 and J is TRBJ2-1; D unclear. CDR1 and CDR2 from the germline V gene are SGHVS and FNYEAQ. V lost 8 bases to trimming and J lost 7 bases, with 6 bases between them. The CDR3 runs 10 residues.